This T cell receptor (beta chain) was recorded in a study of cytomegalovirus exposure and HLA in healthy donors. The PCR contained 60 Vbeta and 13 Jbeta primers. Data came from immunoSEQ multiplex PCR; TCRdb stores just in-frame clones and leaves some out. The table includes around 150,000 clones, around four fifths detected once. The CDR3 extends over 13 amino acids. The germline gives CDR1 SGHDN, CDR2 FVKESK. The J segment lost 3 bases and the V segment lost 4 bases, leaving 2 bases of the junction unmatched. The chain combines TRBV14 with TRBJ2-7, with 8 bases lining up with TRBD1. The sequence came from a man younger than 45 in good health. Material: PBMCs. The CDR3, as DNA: TGTGCCAGCAGCCGGACAGGGAGCTACGAGCAGTACTTC. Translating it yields CASSRTGSYEQYF.